The 24 T cell receptor beta chains below come from one sample, sequenced in a study of T cells after yellow fever vaccination. TCRdb reanalysed the 5' RACE reads using MiXCR and keeps one entry per CDR3 protein. The data hold about 500,000 distinct CDR3 sequences, with 17% observed a single time. The sample was PBMCs, taken 4 to 5 days after the first yellow fever vaccination. Receptors originate from a man aged 18-30 years who received the YFV17D yellow fever vaccine.

V gene TRBV7-9 combines with J gene TRBJ2-4, with D perhaps TRBD2 (7 bases). Trimming stripped 3 bases from V and 7 bases from J, with 13 bases between. Germline V lookup: CDR1 SEHNR, CDR2 FQNEAQ (reference sequence). This CDR3 comprises 14 residues. CDR3 loop: CASSFSEGGNIQYF. In DNA form, the CDR3 reads TGTGCCAGCAGCTTTAGTGAGGGGGGGAACATTCAGTACTTC.

This clonotype was picked up a small number of times. The gene calls are TRBV10-3 and TRBJ2-3; 8 bases match TRBD2. V trimming: 5 bases; J trimming: 3 bases; junction bases outside the gene matches: 10. The germline V gene has CDR1 ENHRY and CDR2 SYGVKD. The CDR3 is made up of 16 amino acids. CDR3 amino acids: CAISPRTGTSTDTQYF. The CDR3 coding sequence is TGTGCCATCAGTCCCCGAACCGGGACTAGTACAGATACGCAGTATTTT.

The chain couples TRBV20-1 to TRBJ2-7; no definite D call. The CDR3 is made up of 13 amino acids. V lost 0 bases and J lost 5, with 11 bases in between. CDR1 is DFQATT, CDR2 SNEGSKA, per germline (reference sequence). The CDR3 DNA reads TGCAGTGCTAGAGATTCCGGGTCCGACGAGCAGTACTTC. It specifies CSARDSGSDEQYF.

In its sample, this clonotype was seen a few times. V and J are TRBV5-1 and TRBJ2-1, with D maybe TRBD1 (6 bases). The V gene lost 0 bases and the J gene lost 3 bases, with 13 bases spanning the gap. Germline CDR1 is SGHRS and CDR2 is YFSETQ. The CDR3 runs to 16 residues. The CDR3 DNA is TGCGCCAGCAGCTTGGACAACAGGGTTAACTACAATGAGCAGTTCTTC. Translating gives CASSLDNRVNYNEQFF.

The V call is TRBV5-1, the J call TRBJ2-5, with D hard to call. CDR3 length: 14 residues. Deletions cut 1 base from V and 5 bases from J, with 12 bases between. Germline loops: CDR1 SGHRS, CDR2 YFSETQ. The CDR3 bases are TGCGCCAGCAGCTTGAGGGATTCGGGCGAGACCCAGTACTTC. It specifies CASSLRDSGETQYF.

This clonotype was counted a few times. This chain connects TRBV6-2 or TRBV6-3 to TRBJ2-1; the D gene is possibly TRBD2 (6 bases). The V gene's germline CDR1 is MNHEY and CDR2 SVGEGT. CDR3 length equals 14 residues. V shed 5 bases and J shed 9 bases, with 17 bases lying between them. The CDR3 loop reads CASSSRGGMFEQFF. The DNA for the CDR3 is TGTGCCAGCAGTAGCCGGGGAGGTATGTTTGAGCAGTTCTTC.

This clonotype was counted between two and nine times. The genes are TRBV5-1 and TRBJ2-2; possible D gene TRBD1, 6 bases. Germline values: CDR1 SGHRS, CDR2 YFSETQ. The CDR3 contains 16 residues. With 5 bases removed from V and 2 bases from J, the gap between germline ends came to 16 bases. The chain's CDR3 is CASRLTGTLNTGELFF. DNA of the CDR3: TGCGCCAGCAGACTCACCGGGACACTCAACACCGGGGAGCTGTTTTTT.

This clonotype was observed a handful of times. V usage is TRBV7-8 and J usage is TRBJ2-1, with D tentatively TRBD1 (6 bases). V was trimmed by 5 bases and J by 0 bases, leaving 11 bases between them. The CDR3 spans 15 residues. Germline V gene sequence: CDR1 SGHVS, CDR2 FQNEAQ. CDR3 residues: CASSPGQRSYNEQFF. For the CDR3, the DNA is TGTGCCAGCAGCCCGGGACAACGCTCCTACAATGAGCAGTTCTTC.

This clonotype was recorded many times. This sequence joins TRBV24-1 and TRBJ1-2; D unclear. The CDR3 length is 13 residues. CDR1 and CDR2 from the germline V gene are KGHDR and SFDVKD. The V and J ends lost 4 bases and 3 bases respectively, with 8 bases between them. CDR3 amino acids: CATSETADYGYTF. CDR3 coding DNA: TGTGCCACCAGTGAAACAGCAGACTATGGCTACACCTTC.

V is TRBV20-1 and J is TRBJ2-3, with a possible D match to TRBD2 (5 bases). V was trimmed by 6 bases and J by 8 bases, leaving 12 bases between them. The CDR3 sequence is 11 residues long. Germline-derived CDR1 and CDR2 are DFQATT and SNEGSKA (reference sequence). In DNA, the CDR3 is TGCAGTGCCCCGTCTGCGGGTACGCAGTATTTT. Protein sequence: CSAPSAGTQYF.

This chain joins TRBV7-2 and TRBJ2-1, with 7 bases lining up with TRBD2. The V gene's germline CDR1 is SGHTA and CDR2 FQGNSA. The ends lost 3 bases at V and 1 base at J; junction bases unmatched: 6. The CDR3 runs to 16 residues. CDR3 amino acids: CASSFTGGVSYNEQFF. The CDR3 DNA is TGTGCCAGCAGCTTTACTGGGGGGGTTTCCTACAATGAGCAGTTCTTC.

This clonotype was picked up a small number of times. The chain uses TRBV7-2 and TRBJ2-5; the match to TRBD1 covers 8 bases. Germline loops: CDR1 SGHTA, CDR2 FQGNSA. The CDR3 sequence is 15 residues long. V lost 5 bases and J lost 3; bases outside the gene matches: 8. The CDR3 sequence is CASSPGQGVKETQYF. The CDR3, as DNA: TGTGCCAGCAGCCCAGGACAGGGTGTTAAAGAGACCCAGTACTTC. The variable domain in full, completed from reference TRBV7-2 and TRBJ2-5, reads GAGVSQSPSNKVTEKGKDVELRCDPISGHTALYWYRQSLGQGLEFLIYFQGNSAPDKSGLPSDRFSAERTGGSVSTLTIQRTQQEDSAVYLCASSPGQGVKETQYFGPGTRLLVL.

This clonotype was observed a handful of times. The chain recombines TRBV6-5 with TRBJ2-1; 8 bases agree with TRBD2. The CDR3 runs 14 residues. Germline V CDR1 and CDR2: MNHEY, SVGAGI. Losses at the gene ends were 3 bases for V and 4 bases for J; bases not matched to a gene: 2. In DNA form, the CDR3 reads TGTGCCAGCAGTTATAGCGGGGAATACAATGAGCAGTTCTTC. Encoded protein: CASSYSGEYNEQFF.

V usage is TRBV18 and J usage is TRBJ2-7; D may be TRBD1 (6 bases). The V end was cut by 6 bases, the J end by 0 bases, with 9 bases between. This CDR3 spans 13 amino acids. Per germline, CDR1 KGHSH and CDR2 LQKENI. CDR3 loop: CASSIQGSYEQYV. The CDR3, as DNA: TGTGCCAGCTCGATACAGGGCTCCTACGAGCAGTACGTC.

This clonotype was seen a few times. The chain has TRBV7-8 and TRBJ2-3; 10 nucleotides align to TRBD2. V was pared by 6 bases and J by 0 bases, with 15 bases of the junction left unmatched. CDR1 and CDR2 (germline): SGHVS, FQNEAQ. The CDR3 consists of 19 residues. The chain's CDR3 is CASSLFGLAGAISTDTQYF. The CDR3 nucleotides are TGTGCCAGCAGTCTATTTGGGCTAGCGGGGGCTATTAGCACAGATACGCAGTATTTT.

This clonotype was counted a few times. This chain connects TRBV5-1 to TRBJ2-5; 7 nucleotides agree with TRBD2. Germline V CDR1 and CDR2: SGHRS, YFSETQ. CDR3 length equals 15 residues. Trimming took 4 bases from V and 5 from J; bases not matched to a gene: 11. CDR3 in DNA: TGCGCCAGCAGCGCCGGACTAGGGGCCGGGGAGACCCAGTACTTC. This sequence encodes CASSAGLGAGETQYF. The full variable domain, with the rest looked up from reference TRBV5-1 and TRBJ2-5, is KAGVTQTPRYLIKTRGQQVTLSCSPISGHRSVSWYQQTPGQGLQFLFEYFSETQRNKGNFPGRFSGRQFSNSRSEMNVSTLELGDSALYLCASSAGLGAGETQYFGPGTRLLVL.

This clonotype showed up just a few times. The chain joins TRBV10-3 to TRBJ1-4; TRBD1 aligns across 7 bases. This CDR3 is built from 15 residues. Germline V gives CDR1 ENHRY, CDR2 SYGVKD. The V segment lost 2 bases and the J segment 7 bases; nucleotides outside the gene matches: 7. The CDR3 DNA follows: TGTGCCATCAGTGAGCCGGTTACAGGGGCTGAAAAACTGTTTTTT. This sequence encodes CAISEPVTGAEKLFF.

This clonotype was detected only a few times. The chain combines TRBV5-1 with TRBJ1-2; 10 nucleotides line up with TRBD1. Looked up from germline, CDR1 is SGHRS and CDR2 is YFSETQ. This CDR3 is 14 amino acids long. V shed 2 bases, J shed 6 bases, and the junction held 4 bases outside the gene matches. CDR3 residues: CASSFIGTGDGYTF. The DNA of the CDR3 is TGCGCCAGCAGCTTTATCGGGACAGGGGATGGCTACACCTTC.

The J gene is TRBJ1-2, the V gene TRBV4-1, with TRBD1 as a possible D gene (6 bases). V lost 3 bases to trimming and J lost 2 bases, with 13 bases between them. This CDR3 is built from 15 residues. Germline V gene data show CDR1 as MGHRA and CDR2 as YSYEKL. The CDR3 loop reads CASSHETGGNYGYTF. CDR3 coding DNA: TGCGCCAGCAGCCACGAGACGGGGGGCAACTATGGCTACACCTTC.

The V gene is TRBV7-8, the J gene TRBJ2-7; 7 nucleotides align to TRBD2. The V gene end was trimmed by 5 bases and the J gene end by 3 bases; junction bases not matched to a gene: 4. Germline V gene data show CDR1 as SGHVS and CDR2 as FQNEAQ. This CDR3 contains 13 residues. The CDR3 reads CASSRTSLYEQYF. The CDR3 bases are TGTGCCAGCAGCCGGACTAGTCTCTACGAGCAGTACTTC.

This sequence joins TRBV24-1 and TRBJ1-1; the D is unclear. Germline values: CDR1 KGHDR, CDR2 SFDVKD. V was trimmed by 6 bases and J by 11 bases, leaving 15 bases between them. This CDR3 spans 12 amino acids. This CDR3 reads CATSPITEGAFF. The CDR3 DNA follows: TGTGCCACCAGTCCGATCACGGAAGGGGCTTTCTTT.

The V gene is TRBV7-9, the J gene TRBJ2-1, with D tentatively TRBD1 (6 bases). Germline CDR1 is SEHNR and CDR2 is FQNEAQ (reference sequence). V lost 0 bases and J 4 bases, leaving 10 bases between the germline ends. This CDR3 has 15 residues. The CDR3 region is CASSLAGAPYNEQFF. Written as DNA, the CDR3 is TGTGCCAGCAGCTTAGCGGGGGCCCCTTACAATGAGCAGTTCTTC. Drawing the rest from reference TRBV7-9 and TRBJ2-1, the complete variable domain is DTGVSQNPRHKITKRGQNVTFRCDPISEHNRLYWYRQTLGQGPEFLTYFQNEAQLEKSRLLSDRFSAERPKGSFSTLEIQRTEQGDSAMYLCASSLAGAPYNEQFFGPGTRLTVL.

This clonotype was seen a few times. The gene calls are TRBV18 and TRBJ2-5, with D possibly TRBD2 on 6 matching bases. V lost 2 bases and J lost 4, with 26 bases in between. CDR1 KGHSH and CDR2 LQKENI come from the germline V gene. CDR3 length equals 19 residues. For the CDR3, the DNA is TGTGCCAGCTCACCAAATATTGTGCAGGGACTGCAAGTTTCAGAGACCCAGTACTTC. Translated, it gives CASSPNIVQGLQVSETQYF.

DNA for the CDR3: TGTGCCAGCAGCTTAGCTATTTGGGGTACAGATACGCAGTATTTT. It yields the protein CASSLAIWGTDTQYF. The V call is TRBV11-2, the J call TRBJ2-3; no reliable D call. The CDR3 is 15 amino acids. Germline V CDR1 and CDR2: SGHAT, FQNNGV. The V and J ends lost 1 base and 3 bases respectively, with 11 bases between them.